This TCR beta chain was recorded in a study of glioma-infiltrating T cells after dendritic cell vaccination. As for the study in general: Patients received autologous tumor lysate-pulsed dendritic cell vaccination between about 2002 and 2013.

Trimming took off 6 bases at V and 8 bases at J, with 16 bases between the two ends. Germline V gives CDR1 MNHNS, CDR2 SASEGT. The CDR3 contains 13 residues. The immunoSEQ assay amplified TCRB CDR3 from up to 2 ug DNA. Amplification used 60 V beta primers and 13 J beta primers. Generated by immunoSEQ multiplex PCR, the TCRdb table keeps only in-frame clones and is missing some. This repertoire shows tens of thousands of clones, 75% to 90% found once; its top ten account for approximately 2%. The time point here: after dendritic cell vaccination, including at tumor progression/relapse. None of the glioblastoma patients had an isocitrate dehydrogenase mutation.

This chain links TRBV6-1 with TRBJ1-2; tentative D call: TRBD1 (6 bases). The source of this sequence is a human donor with glioblastoma. Specimen: blood, collected after dendritic cell vaccination. This chain's CDR3 is CASRPGVFLGYTF. CDR3 nucleotide sequence: TGTGCCAGCAGACCAGGGGTTTTTTTGGGCTACACCTTC.